Here is one T cell receptor beta chain with its context. The data derive from a study of blood T cell repertoires in COVID-19. Study background: PBMCs, B-cell-depleted T cells, or T cells were the source of the cDNA or gDNA that made up the material.

The germline gives CDR1 LGHDT, CDR2 YNNKEL (reference sequence). After removal of 4 bases from V and 0 bases from J, the junction contained 4 bases not matched to a gene. The CDR3 covers 16 residues. Sequencing used immunoSEQ multiplex PCR; TCRdb keeps in-frame clones, though not all of them. The profile shows 170,000 or so clones, less than 90% of them singletons. The chain has TRBV3-1 (or the pseudogene TRBV3-2) and TRBJ2-1; 9 positions agree with TRBD2. Sequencing input: PBMCs or T cells enriched from blood (not recorded which). The clonotype comes from a woman in her forties or fifties who had recovered from COVID-19. CDR3 DNA: TGTGCCAGCAGCCCTAGCGGGATTACCTCCTACAATGAGCAGTTCTTC. Protein product: CASSPSGITSYNEQFF.